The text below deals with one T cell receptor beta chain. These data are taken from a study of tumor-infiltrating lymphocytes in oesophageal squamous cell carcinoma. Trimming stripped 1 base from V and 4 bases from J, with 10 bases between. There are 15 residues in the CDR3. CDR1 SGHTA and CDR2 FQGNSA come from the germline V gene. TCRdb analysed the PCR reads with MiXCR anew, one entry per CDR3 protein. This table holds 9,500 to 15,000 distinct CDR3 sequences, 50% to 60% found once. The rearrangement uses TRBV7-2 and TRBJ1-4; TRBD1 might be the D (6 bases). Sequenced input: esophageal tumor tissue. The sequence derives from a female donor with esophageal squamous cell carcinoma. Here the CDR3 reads CASSLVNRDNEKLFF. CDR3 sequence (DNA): TGTGCCAGCAGCTTAGTAAACAGGGATAATGAAAAACTGTTTTTT.